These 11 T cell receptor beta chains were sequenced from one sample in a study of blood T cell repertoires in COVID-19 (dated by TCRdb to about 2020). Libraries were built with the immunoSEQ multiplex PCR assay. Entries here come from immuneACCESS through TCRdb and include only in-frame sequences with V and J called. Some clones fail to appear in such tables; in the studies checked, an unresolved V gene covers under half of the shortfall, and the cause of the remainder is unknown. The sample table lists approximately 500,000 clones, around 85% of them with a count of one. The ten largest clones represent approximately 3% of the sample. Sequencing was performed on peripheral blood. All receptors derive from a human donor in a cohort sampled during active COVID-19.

This CDR3 is CASSLALAGSYEQYF. The DNA of the CDR3 is TGTGCCAGCAGCTTGGCCTTAGCGGGGTCCTACGAGCAGTACTTC. This chain connects TRBV5-7 to TRBJ2-7, with 8 bases identical to TRBD2. TRBV5-7 is an ORF; its function is uncertain. The CDR3 runs to 15 residues. J lost 1 base, V lost 0 bases, and 3 bases had no gene match.

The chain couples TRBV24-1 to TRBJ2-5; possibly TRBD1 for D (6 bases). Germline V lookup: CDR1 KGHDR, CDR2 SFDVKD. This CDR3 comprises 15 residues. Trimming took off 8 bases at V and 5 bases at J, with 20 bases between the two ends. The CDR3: CATTSRGHKRETQYF. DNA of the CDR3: TGTGCCACCACCTCGAGGGGACACAAAAGGGAGACCCAGTACTTC.

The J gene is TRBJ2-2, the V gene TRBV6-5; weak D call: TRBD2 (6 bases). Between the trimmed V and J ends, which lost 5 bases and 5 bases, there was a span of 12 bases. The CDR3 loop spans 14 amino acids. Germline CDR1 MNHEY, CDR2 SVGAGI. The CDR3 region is CASSPGLLTGELFF. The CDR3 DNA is TGTGCCAGCAGTCCGGGACTCCTAACCGGGGAGCTGTTTTTT.

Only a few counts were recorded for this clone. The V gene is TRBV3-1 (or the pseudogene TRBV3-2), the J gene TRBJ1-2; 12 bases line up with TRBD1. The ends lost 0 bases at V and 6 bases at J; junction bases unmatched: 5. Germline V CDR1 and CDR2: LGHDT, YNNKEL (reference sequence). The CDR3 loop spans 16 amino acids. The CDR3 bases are TGTGCCAGCAGCCAAGAATGGGGACAGGGGGCGAATGGCTACACCTTC. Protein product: CASSQEWGQGANGYTF.

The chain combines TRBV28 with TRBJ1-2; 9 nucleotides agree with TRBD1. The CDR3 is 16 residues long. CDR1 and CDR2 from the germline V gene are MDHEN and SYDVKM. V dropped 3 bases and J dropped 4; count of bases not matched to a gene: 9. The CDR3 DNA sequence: TGTGCCAGCAGTTTTCCTAATCAGGGACAGGGCTATGGCTACACCTTC. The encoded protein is CASSFPNQGQGYGYTF.

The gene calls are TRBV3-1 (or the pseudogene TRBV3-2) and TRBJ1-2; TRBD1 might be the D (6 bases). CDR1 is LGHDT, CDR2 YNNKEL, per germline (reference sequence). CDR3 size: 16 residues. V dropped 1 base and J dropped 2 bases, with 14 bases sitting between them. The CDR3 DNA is TGTGCCAGCAGCCAAGTCCACAGGGATGAAAACTATGGCTACACCTTC. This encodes CASSQVHRDENYGYTF.

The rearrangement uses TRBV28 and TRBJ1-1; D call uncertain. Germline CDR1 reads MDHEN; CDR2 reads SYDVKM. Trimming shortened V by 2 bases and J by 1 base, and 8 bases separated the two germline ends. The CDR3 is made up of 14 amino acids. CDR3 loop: CASSLRPGNTEAFF. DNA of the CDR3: TGTGCCAGCAGTTTAAGGCCGGGGAACACTGAAGCTTTCTTT.

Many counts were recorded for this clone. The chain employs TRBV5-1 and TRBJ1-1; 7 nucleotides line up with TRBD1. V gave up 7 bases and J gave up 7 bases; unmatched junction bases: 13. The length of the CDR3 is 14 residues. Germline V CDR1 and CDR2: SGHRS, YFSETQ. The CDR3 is CASSYGEGAFEAFF. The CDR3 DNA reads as TGCGCCAGCTCCTACGGAGAGGGGGCCTTTGAAGCTTTCTTT.

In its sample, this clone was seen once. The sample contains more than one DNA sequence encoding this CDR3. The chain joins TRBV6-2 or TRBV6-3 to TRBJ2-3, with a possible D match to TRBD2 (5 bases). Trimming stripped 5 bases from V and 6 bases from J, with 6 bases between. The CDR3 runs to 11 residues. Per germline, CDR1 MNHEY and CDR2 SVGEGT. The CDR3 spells CASSRRDTQYF. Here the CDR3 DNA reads TGTGCCAGCAGTCGGAGGGATACGCAGTATTTT.

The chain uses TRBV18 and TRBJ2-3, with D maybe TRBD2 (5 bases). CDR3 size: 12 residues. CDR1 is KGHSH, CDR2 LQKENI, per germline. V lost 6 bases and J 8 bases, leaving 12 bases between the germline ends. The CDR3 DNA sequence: TGTGCCAGCTCGCCCGAAGGAGGTACGCAGTATTTT. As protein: CASSPEGGTQYF.

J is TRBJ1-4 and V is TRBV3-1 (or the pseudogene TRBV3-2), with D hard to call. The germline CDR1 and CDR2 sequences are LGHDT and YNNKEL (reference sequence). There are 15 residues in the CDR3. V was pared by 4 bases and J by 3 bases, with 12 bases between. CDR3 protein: CASSRVVLPNEKLFF. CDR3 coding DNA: TGTGCCAGCAGCCGAGTTGTCCTGCCTAATGAAAAACTGTTTTTT.